The clone carrying this T cell receptor beta chain has at least ten counts. Its cognate antigen is unknown. Those with hyperthyroidism were 18 to 65 years old, newly diagnosed, and ill for under 2 months. The data are from a study of T cells in Graves' hyperthyroidism and ophthalmopathy. Study-level findings and limits: Appearing also in blood were most of the thyroid clonotypes expanded above 0.001.

Germline V gene sequence: CDR1 SEHNR, CDR2 FQNEAQ (reference sequence). The trim removed 7 bases at V and 7 bases at J, leaving 3 bases unmatched. This CDR3 contains 13 residues. The TCR beta CDR3 regions underwent amplification using RNA transcripts as the source. When the TCR CDR3 underwent first-round RT-PCR, the HTBI primer set was used. TCRdb used MiXCR to reprocess the multiplex PCR reads, holding one entry per CDR3 protein. Among around 350,000 distinct CDR3 sequences listed, about 13% were seen once. The receptor's source is a woman aged 18 to 35 with Graves' hyperthyroidism. The source material was blood. The rearrangement uses TRBV7-9 and TRBJ1-4, with TRBD1 identical over 10 bases. CDR3 nucleotide sequence: TGTGCCAGCACCGGACAGGGGGGTGAAAAACTGTTTTTT. Protein: CASTGQGGEKLFF. Combining the CDR3 with reference TRBV7-9 and TRBJ1-4 gives the whole variable domain DTGVSQNPRHKITKRGQNVTFRCDPISEHNRLYWYRQTLGQGPEFLTYFQNEAQLEKSRLLSDRFSAERPKGSFSTLEIQRTEQGDSAMYLCASTGQGGEKLFFGSGTQLSVL.